This TCR beta chain was documented in a study of cytomegalovirus exposure and HLA in healthy donors. Study-wide findings and caveats: Rare TCR sequences predominated, though certain public TCRs were found in many donors.

The PCR employed 60 Vbeta primers together with 13 Jbeta primers. Produced via immunoSEQ multiplex PCR; TCRdb's table is partial and in-frame only. The profile shows around 100,000 clones, around 83% of them singletons. This clone was counted once. No antigen is known for it. The CDR3 runs to 18 residues. From germline, CDR1 is SGHKS and CDR2 YYEKEE (reference sequence). Trimming at V came to 1 base and at J to 5 bases, leaving 10 bases not matched to a gene. This chain uses TRBV5-5 with TRBJ1-6; 9 bases agree with TRBD1. The TCR sequence derives from a man aged 30 to 45 in good health and CMV-seropositive. Sequencing used PBMCs. The CDR3 nucleotides are TGTGCCAGCAGCTTGACCCTCCCCGGGACAGGGCATAATTCACCCCTCCACTTT. Its protein is CASSLTLPGTGHNSPLHF.